This T cell receptor beta chain stems from a study of tumour-infiltrating T cells in Burkitt lymphoma. Generated by immunoSEQ multiplex PCR, the TCRdb table keeps only in-frame clones and is missing some. The sample has tens of thousands of clones; around 29% are singletons. This CDR3 region has 17 residues. The V gene's germline CDR1 is SGHNT and CDR2 YYREEE (reference sequence). V shed 4 bases, J shed 2 bases, and the junction held 9 bases outside the gene matches. The source material was tumor tissue. The chain carries TRBV5-4 and TRBJ2-3; 11 bases match TRBD2. The sequence was collected from a human donor with Burkitt lymphoma. Here the CDR3 DNA reads TGTGCCAGCAGCCCTAAGTCGACTAGCGGGGTCACAGATACGCAGTATTTT. It translates to CASSPKSTSGVTDTQYF.